This TCR beta chain was documented in a study of cytomegalovirus exposure and HLA in healthy donors. Assay: immunoSEQ multiplex PCR; the TCRdb copy retains only in-frame clones and omits some. The sample lists 130,000 to 150,000 clones; roughly nine tenths were seen once. Germline V gene lookup returns CDR1 SGDLS and CDR2 YYNGEE. Trimming cost V 0 bases and J 2 bases, with 14 bases left between them. The CDR3 totals 17 residues. The donors were part of the validation cohort, which consisted of more than 90 subjects and was separate from the first cohort of under 850 subjects. Sequenced input: PBMCs. The chain combines TRBV9 with TRBJ2-2; maybe TRBD2 (6 bases). This sequence originates from a woman younger than 30 in good health and CMV-seropositive. The CDR3 here is CASSVAGGGANTGELFF. The DNA of the CDR3 is TGTGCCAGCAGCGTAGCGGGCGGAGGGGCTAACACCGGGGAGCTGTTTTTT.